The present entry profiles one T cell receptor (beta chain) with its context. Its specificity is not known. This sample stems from a study of circulating and synovial CD4+ cells in juvenile arthritis. This CDR3 contains 18 residues. TCRdb keeps only in-frame clones here, not all; method: immunoSEQ multiplex PCR. The data hold around 32,000 clones, with nearly 95% observed a single time. Study observations and caveats: Deeper sequencing increased measured overlap with synovial clonotypes. Diversity here was lower than in bulk blood CD4 cells. Vbeta family usage analysis did not detect the pathogenic-like versus bulk difference. Compared with bulk blood, circulating pathogenic-like lymphocytes shared substantially more CDR3 sequences with synovial T cells.

The chain uses TRBV21-1 and TRBJ2-1; the table's TRBD2 call for D was not verified on the DNA. TRBV21-1 is marked as a pseudogene. Sequenced material: CD4+ T cells from blood. The sequence came from a human donor with juvenile idiopathic arthritis. This CDR3 is CASGEGNGTSGRQFEQFF. The CDR3 region has the DNA TGTGCCAGCGGAGAGGGCAACGGGACTAGCGGGAGGCAGTTTGAGCAGTTCTTC.